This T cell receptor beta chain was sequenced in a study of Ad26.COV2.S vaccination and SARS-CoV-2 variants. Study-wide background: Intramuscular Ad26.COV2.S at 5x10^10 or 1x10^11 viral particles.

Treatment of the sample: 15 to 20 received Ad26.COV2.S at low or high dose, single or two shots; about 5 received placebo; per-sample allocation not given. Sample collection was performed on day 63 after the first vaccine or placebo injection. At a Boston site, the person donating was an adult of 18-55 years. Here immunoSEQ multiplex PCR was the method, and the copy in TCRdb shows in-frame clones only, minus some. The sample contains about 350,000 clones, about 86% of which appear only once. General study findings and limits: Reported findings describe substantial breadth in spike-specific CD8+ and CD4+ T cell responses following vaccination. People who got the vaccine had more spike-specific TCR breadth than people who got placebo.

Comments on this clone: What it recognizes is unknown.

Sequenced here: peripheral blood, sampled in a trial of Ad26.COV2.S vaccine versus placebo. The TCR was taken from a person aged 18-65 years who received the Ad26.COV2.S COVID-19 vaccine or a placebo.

CDR3 DNA: TGCGCCAGCAGCCAAAGTCTCTCGTCCACCGGGGAGCTGTTTTTT. Translating gives CASSQSLSSTGELFF. The chain carries TRBV4-1 and TRBJ2-2, with D hard to call. The germline gives CDR1 MGHRA, CDR2 YSYEKL. V lost 2 bases to trimming and J lost 4 bases, with 11 bases between them. There are 15 residues in the CDR3.